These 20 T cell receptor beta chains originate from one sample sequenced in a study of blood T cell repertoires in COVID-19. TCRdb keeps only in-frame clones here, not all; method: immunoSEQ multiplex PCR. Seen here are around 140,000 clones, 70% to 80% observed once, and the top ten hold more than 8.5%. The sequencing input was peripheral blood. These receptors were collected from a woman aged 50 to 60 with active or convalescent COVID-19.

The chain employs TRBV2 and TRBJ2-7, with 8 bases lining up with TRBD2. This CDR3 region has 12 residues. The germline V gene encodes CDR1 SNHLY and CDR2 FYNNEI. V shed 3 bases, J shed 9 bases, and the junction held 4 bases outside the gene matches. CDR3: CASSEASGWQYF. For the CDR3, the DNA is TGTGCCAGCAGTGAGGCTAGCGGGTGGCAGTACTTC.

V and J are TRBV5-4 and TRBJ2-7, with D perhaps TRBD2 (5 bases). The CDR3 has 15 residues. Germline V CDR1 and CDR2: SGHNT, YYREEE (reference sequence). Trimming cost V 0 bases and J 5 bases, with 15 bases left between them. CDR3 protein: CASSLESWRNNEQYF. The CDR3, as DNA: TGTGCCAGCAGCTTGGAGAGTTGGAGGAACAACGAGCAGTACTTC.

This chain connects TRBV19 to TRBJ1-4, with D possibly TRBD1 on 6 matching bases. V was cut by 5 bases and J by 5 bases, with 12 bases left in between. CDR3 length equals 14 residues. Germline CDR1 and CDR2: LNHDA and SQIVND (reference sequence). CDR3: CASSDRTENEKLFF. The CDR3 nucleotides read TGTGCCAGTAGTGACCGGACAGAGAATGAAAAACTGTTTTTT.

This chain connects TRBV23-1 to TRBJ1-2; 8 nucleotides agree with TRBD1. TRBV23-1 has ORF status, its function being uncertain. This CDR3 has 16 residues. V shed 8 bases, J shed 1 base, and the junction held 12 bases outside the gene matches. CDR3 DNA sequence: TGCGCCAGCGGACCCAAGGACAGGGCCTTTAACTATGGCTACACCTTC. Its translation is CASGPKDRAFNYGYTF.

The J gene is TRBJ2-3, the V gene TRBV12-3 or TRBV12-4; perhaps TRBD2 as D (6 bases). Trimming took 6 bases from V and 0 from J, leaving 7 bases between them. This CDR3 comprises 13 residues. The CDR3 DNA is TGTGCCAGCAGGGGGACTAGCACAGATACGCAGTATTTT. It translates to CASRGTSTDTQYF.

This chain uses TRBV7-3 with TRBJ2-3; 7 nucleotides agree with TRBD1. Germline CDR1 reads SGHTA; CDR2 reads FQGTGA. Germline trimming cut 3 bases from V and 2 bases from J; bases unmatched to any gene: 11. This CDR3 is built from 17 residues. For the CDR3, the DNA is TGTGCCAGCAGCTTCGGGTTAGCCAGGGGGAACACAGATACGCAGTATTTT. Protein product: CASSFGLARGNTDTQYF. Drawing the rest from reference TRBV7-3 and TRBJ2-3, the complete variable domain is GAGVSQTPSNKVTEKGKYVELRCDPISGHTALYWYRQSLGQGPEFLIYFQGTGAADDSGLPNDRFFAVRPEGSVSTLKIQRTERGDSAVYLCASSFGLARGNTDTQYFGPGTRLTVL.

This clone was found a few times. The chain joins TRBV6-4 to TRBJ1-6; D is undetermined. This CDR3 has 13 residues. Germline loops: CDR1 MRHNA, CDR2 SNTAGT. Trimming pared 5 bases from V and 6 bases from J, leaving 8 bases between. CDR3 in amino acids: CASSRSFNSPLHF. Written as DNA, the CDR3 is TGTGCCAGCAGTCGGAGTTTTAATTCACCCCTCCACTTT.

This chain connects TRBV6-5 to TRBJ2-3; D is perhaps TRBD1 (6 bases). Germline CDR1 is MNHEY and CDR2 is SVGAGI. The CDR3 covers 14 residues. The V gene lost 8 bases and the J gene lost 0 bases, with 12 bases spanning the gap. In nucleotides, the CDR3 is TGTGCCAGCCCGGCAGGGGCAAGCACAGATACGCAGTATTTT. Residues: CASPAGASTDTQYF.

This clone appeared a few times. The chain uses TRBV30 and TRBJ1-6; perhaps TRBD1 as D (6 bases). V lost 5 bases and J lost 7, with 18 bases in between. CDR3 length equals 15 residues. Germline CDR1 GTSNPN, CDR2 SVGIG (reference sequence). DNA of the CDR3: TGTGCCTGGGCTGATCAGGGACACAGGAATTCACCCCTCCACTTT. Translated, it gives CAWADQGHRNSPLHF.

CDR3 loop: CASTPNTGNAFF. In DNA form, the CDR3 reads TGTGCCAGCACCCCAAATACAGGGAACGCTTTCTTT. V usage is TRBV16 and J usage is TRBJ1-1, with D perhaps TRBD1 (6 bases). The CDR3 is 12 amino acids. The germline V and J ends were trimmed by 7 bases and 11 bases, with 17 bases remaining between them. In germline, CDR1 is KGHSY, CDR2 FQNENV.

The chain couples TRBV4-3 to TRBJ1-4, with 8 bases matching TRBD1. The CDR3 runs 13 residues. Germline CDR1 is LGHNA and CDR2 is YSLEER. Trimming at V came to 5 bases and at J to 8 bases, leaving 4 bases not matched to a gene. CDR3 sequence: CASSYRGKEKLFF. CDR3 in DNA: TGCGCCAGCAGCTACAGGGGGAAGGAAAAACTGTTTTTT.

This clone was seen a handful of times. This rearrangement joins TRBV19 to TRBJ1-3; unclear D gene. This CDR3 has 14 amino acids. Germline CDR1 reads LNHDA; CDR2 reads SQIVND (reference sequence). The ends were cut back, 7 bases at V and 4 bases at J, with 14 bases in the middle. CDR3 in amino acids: CASTLAGSGNTIYF. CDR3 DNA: TGTGCCAGTACCCTTGCGGGGTCGGGAAACACCATATATTTT.

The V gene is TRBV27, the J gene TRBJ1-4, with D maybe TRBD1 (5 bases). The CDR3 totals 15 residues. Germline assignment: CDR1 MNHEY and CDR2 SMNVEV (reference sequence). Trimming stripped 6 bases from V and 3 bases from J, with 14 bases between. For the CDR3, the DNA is TGTGCCAGCAGCCATCTTCGGGGGGCTAATGAAAAACTGTTTTTT. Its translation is CASSHLRGANEKLFF.

The CDR3 loop is CASSTPGVDTSGNTIYF. CDR3 in DNA: TGTGCCAGCAGTACCCCCGGCGTGGACACCTCTGGAAACACCATATATTTT. The chain is built from TRBV28 and TRBJ1-3; TRBD1 is a possible D gene (5 bases). This CDR3 has 17 residues. In germline, CDR1 is MDHEN, CDR2 SYDVKM. Trimming removed 5 bases at V and 0 bases at J, with 17 bases between.

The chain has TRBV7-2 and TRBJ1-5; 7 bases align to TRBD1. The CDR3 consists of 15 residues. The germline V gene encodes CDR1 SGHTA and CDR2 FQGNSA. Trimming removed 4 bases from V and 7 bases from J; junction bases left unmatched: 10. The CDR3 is CASSSTGQVGQPQHF. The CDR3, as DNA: TGTGCCAGCAGCTCGACTGGACAGGTCGGGCAGCCCCAGCATTTT.

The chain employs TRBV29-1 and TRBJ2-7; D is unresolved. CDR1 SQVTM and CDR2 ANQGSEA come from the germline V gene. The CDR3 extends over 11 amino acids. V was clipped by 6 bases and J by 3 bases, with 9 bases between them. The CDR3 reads CSVYSFYEQYF. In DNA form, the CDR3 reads TGCAGCGTATACAGCTTCTACGAGCAGTACTTC.

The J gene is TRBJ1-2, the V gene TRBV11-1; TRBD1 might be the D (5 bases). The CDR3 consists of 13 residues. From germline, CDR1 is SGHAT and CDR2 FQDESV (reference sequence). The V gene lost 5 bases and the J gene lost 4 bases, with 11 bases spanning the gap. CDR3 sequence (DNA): TGTGCCAGCAGCGCAGGGAAAGCCTATGGCTACACCTTC. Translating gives CASSAGKAYGYTF.

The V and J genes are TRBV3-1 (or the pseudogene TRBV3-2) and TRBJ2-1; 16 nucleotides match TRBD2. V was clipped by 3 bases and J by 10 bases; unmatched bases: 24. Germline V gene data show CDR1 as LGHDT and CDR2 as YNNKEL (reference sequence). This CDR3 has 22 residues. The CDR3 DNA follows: TGTGCCAGCAGCCACGCTTCGCCGGGACTAGCGGGAGGGCCGGAACCTAATGGGGAGCAGTTCTTC. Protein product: CASSHASPGLAGGPEPNGEQFF.

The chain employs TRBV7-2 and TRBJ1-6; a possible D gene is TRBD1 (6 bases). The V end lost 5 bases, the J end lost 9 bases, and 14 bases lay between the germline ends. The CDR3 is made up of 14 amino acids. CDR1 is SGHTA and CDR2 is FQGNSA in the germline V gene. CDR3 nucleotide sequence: TGTGCCAGCAGCCTCGGACAGACCGGTTCACCCCTCCACTTT. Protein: CASSLGQTGSPLHF.

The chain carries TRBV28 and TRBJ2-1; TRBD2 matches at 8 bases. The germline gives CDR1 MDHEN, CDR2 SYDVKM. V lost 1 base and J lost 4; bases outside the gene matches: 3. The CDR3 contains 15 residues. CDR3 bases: TGTGCCAGCAGTTTATTAGCGGGGAGTTACAATGAGCAGTTCTTC. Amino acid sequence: CASSLLAGSYNEQFF.